A single T cell receptor beta chain is shown here with its context. Per the original methods: Amplifying reference gene primers gave estimates of nucleated cell counts. Measured with immunoSEQ multiplex PCR; TCRdb has only the in-frame clones, and not every one. The DNA gave D and trimming, while V, J and clone size come from that table. The sample yields roughly 460,000 clones, around 90% seen once. Seattle patient enrollment occurred during active infection, with longitudinal follow-up thereafter. This entry comes from a study of blood T cell repertoires in COVID-19. Germline V CDR1 and CDR2: SEHNR, FQNEAQ (reference sequence). CDR3 length: 15 residues. The V gene end was trimmed by 3 bases and the J gene end by 5 bases; junction bases not matched to a gene: 6.

Sequencing was carried out using peripheral blood. The rearrangement uses TRBV7-9 and TRBJ2-1; 8 bases are shared with TRBD1. The TCR sequence derives from a young man with COVID-19, enrolled during active disease. CDR3 in amino acids: CASSFGQGWDNEQFF. The CDR3 DNA reads TGTGCCAGCAGCTTTGGACAGGGTTGGGACAATGAGCAGTTCTTC.